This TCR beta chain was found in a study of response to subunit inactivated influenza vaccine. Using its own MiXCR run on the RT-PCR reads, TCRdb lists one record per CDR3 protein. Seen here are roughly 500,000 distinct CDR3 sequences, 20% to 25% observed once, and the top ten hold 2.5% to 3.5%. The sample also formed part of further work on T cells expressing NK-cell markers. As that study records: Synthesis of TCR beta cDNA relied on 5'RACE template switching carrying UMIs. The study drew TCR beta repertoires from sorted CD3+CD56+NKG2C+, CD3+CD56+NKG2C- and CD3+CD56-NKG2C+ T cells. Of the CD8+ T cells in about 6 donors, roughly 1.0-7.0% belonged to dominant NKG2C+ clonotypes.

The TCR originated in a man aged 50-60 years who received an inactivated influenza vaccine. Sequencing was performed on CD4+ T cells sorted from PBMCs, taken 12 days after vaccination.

This chain's CDR3 is CASSLAFTKETQYF. The CDR3 DNA reads TGTGCCAGCAGCTTAGCGTTCACCAAAGAGACCCAGTACTTC. The chain carries TRBV11-2 and TRBJ2-5, with D unresolved. The germline V gene encodes CDR1 SGHAT and CDR2 FQNNGV. This CDR3 spans 14 amino acids. Between the trimmed V and J ends, which lost 1 base and 3 bases, there was a span of 9 bases.